This TCR beta chain stems from a study of OX40 agonist ivuxolimab in advanced cancers. About the study: A history of anti-PD-1, anti-PD-L1 or anti-CTLA-4 therapy was acceptable, and 30% to 45% had some. Study-wide results and limits: Low levels of normalized T-cell clonal expansion also appeared in some nonresponders.

The ends were cut back, 5 bases at V and 1 base at J, with 8 bases in the middle. Looked up from germline, CDR1 is LGHNT and CDR2 is FRNRAP. The CDR3 has 13 amino acids. This table comes from immunoSEQ multiplex PCR, and its TCRdb copy is limited to in-frame clones, with some not included. The table has some 20,000 clones, roughly 85% seen once; the top ten hold about 49%. Regarding this clone: Its specificity is not known.

The genes are TRBV12-5 and TRBJ1-1; the D gene is possibly TRBD1 (6 bases). Here the sequenced sample was CD4+ or CD8+ T cells sorted from blood, taken in a trial of the OX40 agonist ivuxolimab. The clonotype comes from an adult with an advanced solid tumor such as melanoma, head and neck, liver or kidney cancer. The CDR3 spells CASGTGANTEAFF. As DNA, the CDR3 is TGTGCTAGTGGTACGGGGGCGAACACTGAAGCTTTCTTT.